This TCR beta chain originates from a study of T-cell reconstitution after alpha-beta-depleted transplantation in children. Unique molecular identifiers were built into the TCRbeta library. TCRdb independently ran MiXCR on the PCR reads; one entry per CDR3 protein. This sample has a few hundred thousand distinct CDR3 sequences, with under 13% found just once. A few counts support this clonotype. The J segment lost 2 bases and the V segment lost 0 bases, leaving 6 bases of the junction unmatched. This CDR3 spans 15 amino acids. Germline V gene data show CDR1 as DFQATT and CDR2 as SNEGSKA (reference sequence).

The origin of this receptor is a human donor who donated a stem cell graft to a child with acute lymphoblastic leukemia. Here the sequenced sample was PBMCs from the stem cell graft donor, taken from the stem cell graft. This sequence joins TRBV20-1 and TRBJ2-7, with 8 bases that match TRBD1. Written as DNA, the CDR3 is TGCAGTGCTAGAGATCCCGGGACAGGAACCTACGAGCAGTACTTC. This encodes CSARDPGTGTYEQYF.